The 20 T cell receptor beta chains below come from one sample, sequenced in a study of cytomegalovirus exposure and HLA in healthy donors. Use of 60 Vbeta and 13 Jbeta primers characterized the PCR. Assay used: immunoSEQ multiplex PCR; TCRdb lists only in-frame clones, some missing. The sample shows 150,000 to 200,000 clones, approximately 80% of them seen only once. The sequencing sample was made of PBMCs. Every receptor here comes from a woman aged 40-49 years in good health and CMV-seropositive.

The chain recombines TRBV6-1 with TRBJ2-5, with a weak D call TRBD2 (6 bases). V was pared by 3 bases and J by 7 bases, with 15 bases between. The CDR3 loop spans 14 amino acids. Germline V gene sequence: CDR1 MNHNS, CDR2 SASEGT. The CDR3, as DNA: TGTGCCAGCAGTGACACGACTGGGACTGGGACCCAGTACTTC. It encodes CASSDTTGTGTQYF.

The gene calls are TRBV30 and TRBJ1-2, with D possibly matching TRBD1 (6 bases). The CDR3 runs 12 residues. Deletions cut 3 bases from V and 4 bases from J, with 9 bases between. Germline CDR1 and CDR2: GTSNPN and SVGIG (reference sequence). Here the CDR3 reads CAWRKGVYGYTF. CDR3 bases: TGTGCCTGGAGAAAGGGGGTCTATGGCTACACCTTC.

The J gene is TRBJ2-5, the V gene TRBV19; D perhaps matches TRBD1 (6 bases). Germline values: CDR1 LNHDA, CDR2 SQIVND (reference sequence). CDR3 length equals 13 residues. Trimming removed 3 bases from V and 3 bases from J, with 8 bases in between. The CDR3 loop reads CASSINREETQYF. The CDR3 DNA is TGTGCCAGTAGTATCAACAGGGAAGAGACCCAGTACTTC.

The gene calls are TRBV10-1 and TRBJ1-2; possibly TRBD1 for D (6 bases). This CDR3 spans 15 amino acids. In germline, CDR1 is WNHNN, CDR2 SYGVQD (reference sequence). The V and J ends lost 0 bases and 4 bases respectively, with 12 bases between them. This CDR3 is CASSESAGAGYGYTF. Here the CDR3 DNA reads TGCGCCAGCAGTGAGTCTGCAGGGGCGGGCTATGGCTACACCTTC.

The rearrangement joins TRBV27 to TRBJ2-7, with 14 bases that match TRBD2. The V gene's germline CDR1 is MNHEY and CDR2 SMNVEV (reference sequence). Trimming removed 3 bases from V and 4 bases from J; junction bases left unmatched: 8. This CDR3 is built from 17 residues. CDR3 region: CASSFPRTSGRSYEQYF. The CDR3 region has the DNA TGTGCCAGCAGTTTTCCGCGGACTAGCGGGAGGAGTTACGAGCAGTACTTC.

This rearrangement joins TRBV5-8 to TRBJ1-3, with D hard to call. V dropped 0 bases and J dropped 0 bases, with 7 bases sitting between them. CDR3 length: 15 residues. In germline, CDR1 is SGHTS, CDR2 YDEGEE. CDR3: CASSLVLSSGNTIYF. The CDR3 DNA follows: TGTGCCAGCAGCTTGGTCCTCAGCTCTGGAAACACCATATATTTT.

This clone was counted a few times. The chain couples TRBV4-3 to TRBJ2-1, with TRBD1 as a possible D gene (6 bases). Germline loops: CDR1 LGHNA, CDR2 YSLEER. The CDR3 has 15 residues. The V gene lost 8 bases and the J gene lost 1 base, with 15 bases spanning the gap. The CDR3 region is CASSPGAGSYNEQFF. The CDR3, as DNA: TGCGCCAGCTCGCCAGGGGCTGGATCCTACAATGAGCAGTTCTTC.

This clone was recorded only once. The chain uses TRBV6-5 and TRBJ2-7; D is unresolved. This CDR3 region has 15 residues. Germline assignment: CDR1 MNHEY and CDR2 SVGAGI. The V end lost 4 bases, the J end lost 5 bases, and 18 bases lay between the germline ends. This CDR3 is CASSSLSRVHHEQYF. The CDR3 nucleotides read TGTGCCAGCAGTTCCTTATCCCGGGTCCACCACGAGCAGTACTTC.

V usage is TRBV29-1 and J usage is TRBJ2-7, with D perhaps matching TRBD1 (5 bases). Germline V CDR1 and CDR2: SQVTM, ANQGSEA. Trimming cost V 6 bases and J 11 bases, with 20 bases left between them. The CDR3 contains 12 residues. The CDR3 region is CSVTIPLAGKYF. CDR3 DNA sequence: TGCAGCGTCACCATCCCCTTGGCAGGGAAGTACTTC.

The CDR3 reads CASSLDGNSYEQYF. DNA for the CDR3: TGTGCCAGCAGCTTAGATGGCAACTCCTACGAGCAGTACTTC. The V gene is TRBV11-2, the J gene TRBJ2-7; no reliable D call. The CDR3 is 14 amino acids. Per germline, CDR1 SGHAT and CDR2 FQNNGV. Trimming stripped 0 bases from V and 0 bases from J, with 6 bases between.

The gene calls are TRBV14 and TRBJ2-4, with D possibly being TRBD1 (7 bases). The V end was cut by 0 bases, the J end by 13 bases, with 10 bases between. The CDR3 is 12 residues long. CDR1 is SGHDN, CDR2 FVKESK, per germline. Here the CDR3 DNA reads TGTGCCAGCAGCCAAGACAGGGGGAGGCAGTACTTC. Its translation: CASSQDRGRQYF.

The gene calls are TRBV30 and TRBJ2-5, with 13 bases fitting TRBD2. Trimming cost V 4 bases and J 5 bases; bases outside gene matches: 4. There are 14 residues in the CDR3. The germline V gene encodes CDR1 GTSNPN and CDR2 SVGIG (reference sequence). Here the CDR3 DNA reads TGTGCCTGGACCCCGACTAGCGGGAGGGAGACCCAGTACTTC. The encoded protein is CAWTPTSGRETQYF.

The V call is TRBV27, the J call TRBJ1-4, with a possible D match to TRBD1 (5 bases). V was shortened by 8 bases and J by 5 bases, with 18 bases between the two germline ends. CDR3 length equals 15 residues. The V gene's germline CDR1 is MNHEY and CDR2 SMNVEV (reference sequence). CDR3 protein: CASGSTGRANEKLFF. The CDR3 DNA reads TGTGCCAGCGGATCGACGGGCAGGGCGAATGAAAAACTGTTTTTT.

This chain uses TRBV7-2 with TRBJ2-3, with TRBD2 identical over 9 bases. J lost 5 bases, V lost 5 bases, and 8 bases had no gene match. Germline CDR1 and CDR2: SGHTA and FQGNSA. CDR3 length: 15 residues. CDR3 region: CASSPREGRGDTQYF. In DNA form, the CDR3 reads TGTGCCAGCAGCCCGCGGGAGGGCCGGGGAGATACGCAGTATTTT.

This chain joins TRBV5-1 and TRBJ1-3; tentative D call: TRBD1 (5 bases). V was shortened by 0 bases and J by 4 bases, with 8 bases between the two germline ends. Germline values: CDR1 SGHRS, CDR2 YFSETQ. This CDR3 has 14 residues. The CDR3 spells CASSLAGYGNTIYF. CDR3 DNA sequence: TGCGCCAGCAGCTTGGCAGGGTACGGAAACACCATATATTTT.

The chain employs TRBV30 and TRBJ2-5; TRBD2 agrees at 10 bases. The CDR3 extends over 14 amino acids. Germline CDR1 is GTSNPN and CDR2 is SVGIG (reference sequence). V shed 1 base, J shed 5 bases, and the junction held 4 bases outside the gene matches. The CDR3 is CAWSGSGRRETQYF. Here the CDR3 DNA reads TGTGCCTGGAGTGGTAGCGGGAGGCGGGAGACCCAGTACTTC.

This rearrangement joins TRBV6-5 to TRBJ1-2, with D tentatively TRBD1 (6 bases). CDR3 length: 15 amino acids. CDR1 and CDR2 from the germline V gene are MNHEY and SVGAGI. V shed 8 bases and J shed 4 bases, with 20 bases lying between them. CDR3 bases: TGTGCCAGCTCCCGGGACACACGGATCACCTATGGCTACACCTTC. This encodes CASSRDTRITYGYTF.

Comments on this clone: The sample has other DNA sequences that encode this CDR3 too. The rearrangement uses TRBV9 and TRBJ2-1; 8 nucleotides agree with TRBD2. Trimming cost V 0 bases and J 3 bases; bases outside gene matches: 2. Germline CDR1 is SGDLS and CDR2 is YYNGEE. The CDR3 runs 15 residues. In nucleotides, the CDR3 is TGTGCCAGCAGCGTAGGAAGCGGGGGCTACAATGAGCAGTTCTTC. As protein: CASSVGSGGYNEQFF.

The V call is TRBV2, the J call TRBJ2-1, with D perhaps TRBD2 (6 bases). Germline CDR1 reads SNHLY; CDR2 reads FYNNEI. V gave up 2 bases and J gave up 6 bases, with 14 bases separating them. This CDR3 is built from 15 residues. In DNA form, the CDR3 reads TGTGCCAGCAGTGAAAGGGTCGGGGGAGTCAATGAGCAGTTCTTC. Translation gives CASSERVGGVNEQFF.

This sequence joins TRBV19 and TRBJ1-5, with 11 nucleotides matching TRBD1. The CDR3 is 15 residues long. The V and J ends lost 6 bases and 6 bases, in that order; junction bases with no gene match: 7. Germline-derived CDR1 and CDR2 are LNHDA and SQIVND (reference sequence). This CDR3 reads CASSLHGQGAQPQHF. The CDR3 bases are TGTGCCAGTAGCCTCCACGGACAGGGGGCTCAGCCCCAGCATTTT.